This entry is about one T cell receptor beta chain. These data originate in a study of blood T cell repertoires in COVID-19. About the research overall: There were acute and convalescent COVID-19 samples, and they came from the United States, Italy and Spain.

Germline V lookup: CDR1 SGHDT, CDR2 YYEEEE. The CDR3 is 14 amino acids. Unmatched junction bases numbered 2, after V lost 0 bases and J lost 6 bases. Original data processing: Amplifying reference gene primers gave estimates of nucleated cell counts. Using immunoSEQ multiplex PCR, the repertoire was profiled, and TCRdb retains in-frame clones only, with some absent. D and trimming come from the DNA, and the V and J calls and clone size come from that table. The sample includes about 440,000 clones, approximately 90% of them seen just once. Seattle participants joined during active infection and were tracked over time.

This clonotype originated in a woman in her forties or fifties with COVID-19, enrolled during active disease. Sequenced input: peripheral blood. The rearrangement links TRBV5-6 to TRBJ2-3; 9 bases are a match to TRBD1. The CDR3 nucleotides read TGTGCCAGCAGCTTGGACAGGGGGCTTGATACGCAGTATTTT. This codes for CASSLDRGLDTQYF. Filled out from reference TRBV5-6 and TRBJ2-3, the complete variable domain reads DAGVTQSPTHLIKTRGQQVTLRCSPKSGHDTVSWYQQALGQGPQFIFQYYEEEERQRGNFPDRFSGHQFPNYSSELNVNALLLGDSALYLCASSLDRGLDTQYFGPGTRLTVL.